The 19 T cell receptor beta chains listed next were all sequenced from one sample in a study of blood T cell repertoires in COVID-19. Sequenced by immunoSEQ multiplex PCR; TCRdb stores in-frame clones only, minus some. The data hold over 110,000 clones, with around 88% observed a single time. Material for sequencing was peripheral blood. These receptor sequences come from a human donor in a cohort sampled during active COVID-19.

The V and J genes are TRBV4-1 and TRBJ1-1; TRBD1 matches at 9 bases. J lost 2 bases, V lost 4 bases, and 5 bases had no gene match. Germline V gene data show CDR1 as MGHRA and CDR2 as YSYEKL. The CDR3 has 15 residues. The CDR3 sequence is CASSLGTGLNTEAFF. CDR3 in DNA: TGCGCCAGCAGCCTTGGGACAGGGTTAAACACTGAAGCTTTCTTT.

V and J are TRBV27 and TRBJ1-6; the D gene is possibly TRBD1 (5 bases). The CDR3 spans 16 residues. V gave up 6 bases and J gave up 7 bases, with 19 bases separating them. Germline CDR1 and CDR2: MNHEY and SMNVEV (reference sequence). CDR3 DNA sequence: TGTGCCAGCAGGGAGATGATAGGGGCAGGGAATTCACCCCTCCACTTT. This translates into CASREMIGAGNSPLHF.

As concerns this clone: One end of the junction does not line up with germline, which may come from a read error. This chain links TRBV19 with TRBJ2-1, with 10 bases fitting TRBD2. This CDR3 region has 15 residues. Per germline, CDR1 LNHDA and CDR2 SQIVND (reference sequence). CDR3 sequence: CASSIQRGGYDEQFF. The CDR3 coding sequence is TGTGCCAGTAGTATCCAGCGGGGGGGCTACGATGAGCAGTTCTTC. Full variable domain (outside the CDR3, taken from reference TRBV19 and TRBJ2-1): DGGITQSPKYLFRKEGQNVTLSCEQNLNHDAMYWYRQDPGQGLRLIYYSQIVNDFQKGDIAEGYSVSREKKESFPLTVTSAQKNPTAFYLCASSIQRGGYDEQFFGPGTRLTVL.

V and J are TRBV2 and TRBJ2-2; 13 bases line up with TRBD2. CDR3 length: 15 residues. Germline V CDR1 and CDR2: SNHLY, FYNNEI. Trimming took 8 bases from V and 4 from J; bases not matched to a gene: 4. As DNA, the CDR3 is TGTGCCAGCCGTACTAGCGGGGGGGTCACCGGGGAGCTGTTTTTT. This codes for CASRTSGGVTGELFF.

The chain is built from TRBV24-1 and TRBJ1-2, with 7 bases fitting TRBD1. Trimming took 4 bases from V and 2 from J; bases not matched to a gene: 12. This CDR3 region has 17 residues. The germline V gene has CDR1 KGHDR and CDR2 SFDVKD. CDR3 amino acids: CATSDPQGTRDNYGYTF. The CDR3 nucleotides are TGTGCCACCAGTGACCCACAGGGGACTAGGGACAACTATGGCTACACCTTC.

V gene TRBV10-3 combines with J gene TRBJ1-5; D is uncertain. Germline loops: CDR1 ENHRY, CDR2 SYGVKD. V was cut by 3 bases and J by 1 base, with 4 bases left in between. This CDR3 is 13 amino acids long. The DNA for the CDR3 is TGTGCCATCAGTGAAGCCAGCAATCAGCCCCAGCATTTT. Its protein product is CAISEASNQPQHF.

This rearrangement joins TRBV7-3 to TRBJ2-3, with 9 positions matching TRBD1. V lost 4 bases, J lost 5 bases, and 7 bases stayed unmatched. This CDR3 is 15 amino acids long. CDR1 is SGHTA and CDR2 is FQGTGA in the germline V gene. CDR3 nucleotides: TGTGCCAGCAGCTGGGGGACAGGGAGTTTAGATACGCAGTATTTT. As protein: CASSWGTGSLDTQYF.

The gene calls are TRBV7-2 and TRBJ2-7; tentative D call: TRBD2 (7 bases). With 0 bases removed from V and 7 bases from J, the gap between germline ends came to 13 bases. CDR3 size: 14 residues. The germline V gene has CDR1 SGHTA and CDR2 FQGNSA. The CDR3 region has the DNA TGTGCCAGCAGCTTAGCCGGGGGGCTGAGGGAGCAGTACTTC. It specifies CASSLAGGLREQYF.

The rearrangement joins TRBV7-3 to TRBJ2-2; a weak D match, TRBD2 (7 bases). The ends were cut back, 3 bases at V and 1 base at J, with 12 bases in the middle. CDR3 length equals 16 residues. Germline CDR1 is SGHTA and CDR2 is FQGTGA. The DNA of the CDR3 is TGTGCCAGCAGCTTCGTCGGGGGGCTGAACACCGGGGAGCTGTTTTTT. This translates into CASSFVGGLNTGELFF.

This chain uses TRBV6-5 with TRBJ2-7; possible D gene TRBD1, 6 bases. Germline CDR1 is MNHEY and CDR2 is SVGAGI. The CDR3 spans 13 residues. V gave up 8 bases and J gave up 2 bases, with 13 bases separating them. As DNA, the CDR3 is TGTGCCAGCGCAGAGGGGGTGACCTACGAGCAGTACTTC. Amino acid sequence: CASAEGVTYEQYF.

V is TRBV19 and J is TRBJ1-2; maybe TRBD1 (5 bases). The CDR3 has 16 residues. Germline-derived CDR1 and CDR2 are LNHDA and SQIVND (reference sequence). Trimming took 3 bases from V and 0 from J, leaving 14 bases between them. CDR3 loop: CASSMVDRFSNYGYTF. In nucleotides, the CDR3 is TGTGCCAGTAGTATGGTTGACAGATTCTCTAACTATGGCTACACCTTC.

This chain links TRBV11-1 with TRBJ2-2; maybe TRBD1 (6 bases). Germline-derived CDR1 and CDR2 are SGHAT and FQDESV (reference sequence). The CDR3 spans 14 residues. With 9 bases removed from V and 2 bases from J, the gap between germline ends came to 13 bases. The CDR3 spells CASNREPNTGELFF. In nucleotides, the CDR3 is TGTGCCAGTAACAGGGAACCAAACACCGGGGAGCTGTTTTTT.

The genes are TRBV27 and TRBJ2-1; D remains ambiguous. The CDR3 length is 11 residues. Germline CDR1 MNHEY, CDR2 SMNVEV (reference sequence). V was shortened by 6 bases and J by 10 bases, with 10 bases between the two germline ends. CDR3 nucleotide sequence: TGTGCCAGCAGAACTTCCTGGGAGCAGTTCTTC. Translation gives CASRTSWEQFF.

The rearrangement links TRBV14 to TRBJ1-1; TRBD1 is a possible D gene (5 bases). The CDR3 spans 15 residues. V was clipped by 0 bases and J by 8 bases, with 16 bases between them. Germline lookup yields CDR1 SGHDN and CDR2 FVKESK. In nucleotides, the CDR3 is TGTGCCAGCAGCCAAGACCCTGACACCTACAGGGAAGCTTTCTTT. This translates into CASSQDPDTYREAFF. Filled out from reference TRBV14 and TRBJ1-1, the complete variable domain reads EAGVTQFPSHSVIEKGQTVTLRCDPISGHDNLYWYRRVMGKEIKFLLHFVKESKQDESGMPNNRFLAERTGGTYSTLKVQPAELEDSGVYFCASSQDPDTYREAFFGQGTRLTVV.

The count of this clone is one. The chain recombines TRBV7-7 with TRBJ1-1; the D is unclear. CDR1 is SSHAT, CDR2 FNYEAQ, per germline (reference sequence). V was cut by 2 bases and J by 3 bases, with 7 bases left in between. The CDR3 runs to 13 residues. In DNA form, the CDR3 reads TGTGCCAGCAGCTTAACAGTAGACACTGAAGCTTTCTTT. Protein sequence: CASSLTVDTEAFF.

The V call is TRBV6-2 or TRBV6-3, the J call TRBJ1-1; the D gene is possibly TRBD1 (5 bases). CDR1 and CDR2 (germline): MNHEY, SVGEGT. Between the trimmed V and J ends, which lost 2 bases and 4 bases, there was a span of 14 bases. The CDR3 covers 15 residues. The CDR3 DNA is TGTGCCAGCAGTTACATTTGGCAGGGCAGCACTGAAGCTTTCTTT. This gives the protein CASSYIWQGSTEAFF.

The count of this clone is one. This chain uses TRBV14 with TRBJ2-3; perhaps TRBD1 as D (7 bases). V dropped 5 bases and J dropped 0 bases, with 18 bases sitting between them. This CDR3 contains 17 residues. Looked up from germline, CDR1 is SGHDN and CDR2 is FVKESK. Here the CDR3 reads CASSVRRGAPSTDTQYF. The CDR3 nucleotides are TGTGCCAGCAGCGTCCGCAGGGGGGCGCCTAGCACAGATACGCAGTATTTT.

The J gene is TRBJ2-3, the V gene TRBV4-3, with D possibly being TRBD2 (5 bases). Trimming removed 3 bases at V and 3 bases at J, with 10 bases between. Germline CDR1 LGHNA, CDR2 YSLEER. CDR3 length: 14 residues. The CDR3 DNA reads TGCGCCAGCAGCCAGACGAGGGCTACAGATACGCAGTATTTT. Translation: CASSQTRATDTQYF.

V usage is TRBV27 and J usage is TRBJ1-6, with D uncertain. The CDR3 contains 17 residues. Trimming stripped 0 bases from V and 5 bases from J, with 14 bases between. CDR1 and CDR2 (germline): MNHEY, SMNVEV (reference sequence). CDR3 region: CASSLSPSLRDNSPLHF. The CDR3 DNA reads TGTGCCAGCAGTTTATCGCCCAGTTTGCGGGATAATTCACCCCTCCACTTT.